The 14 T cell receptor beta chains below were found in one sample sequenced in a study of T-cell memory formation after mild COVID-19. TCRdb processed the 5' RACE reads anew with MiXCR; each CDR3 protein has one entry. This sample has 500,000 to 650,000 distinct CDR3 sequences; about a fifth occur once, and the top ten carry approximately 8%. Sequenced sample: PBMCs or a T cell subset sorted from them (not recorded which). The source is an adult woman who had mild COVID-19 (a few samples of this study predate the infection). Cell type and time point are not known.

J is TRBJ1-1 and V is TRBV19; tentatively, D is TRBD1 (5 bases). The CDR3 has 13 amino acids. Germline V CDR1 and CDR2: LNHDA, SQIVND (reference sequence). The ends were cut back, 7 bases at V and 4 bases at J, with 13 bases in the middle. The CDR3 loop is CASIGGGLTEAFF. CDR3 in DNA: TGTGCCAGTATCGGTGGGGGACTCACTGAAGCTTTCTTT.

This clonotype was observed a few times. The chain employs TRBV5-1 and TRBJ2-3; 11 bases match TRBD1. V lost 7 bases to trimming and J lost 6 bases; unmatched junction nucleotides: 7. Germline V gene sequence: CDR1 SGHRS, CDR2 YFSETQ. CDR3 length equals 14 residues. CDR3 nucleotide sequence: TGCGCCAGCGGACGGGACAGGGGGAAGGATACGCAGTATTTT. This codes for CASGRDRGKDTQYF. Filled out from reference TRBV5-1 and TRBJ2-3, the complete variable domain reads KAGVTQTPRYLIKTRGQQVTLSCSPISGHRSVSWYQQTPGQGLQFLFEYFSETQRNKGNFPGRFSGRQFSNSRSEMNVSTLELGDSALYLCASGRDRGKDTQYFGPGTRLTVL.

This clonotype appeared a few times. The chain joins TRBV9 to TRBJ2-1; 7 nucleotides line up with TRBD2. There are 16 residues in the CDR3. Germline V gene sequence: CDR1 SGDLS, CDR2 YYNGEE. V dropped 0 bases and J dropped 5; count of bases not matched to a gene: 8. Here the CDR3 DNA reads TGTGCCAGCAGCGTAGAAAGGCGGGGGAACAACAATGAGCAGTTCTTC. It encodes CASSVERRGNNNEQFF. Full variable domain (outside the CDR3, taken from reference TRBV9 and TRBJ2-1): DSGVTQTPKHLITATGQRVTLRCSPRSGDLSVYWYQQSLDQGLQFLIQYYNGEERAKGNILERFSAQQFPDLHSELNLSSLELGDSALYFCASSVERRGNNNEQFFGPGTRLTVL.

The CDR3 coding sequence is TGTGCCAGCAGCGCCGCCGGACAGAGAGTCACAGATACGCAGTATTTT. Translated, it gives CASSAAGQRVTDTQYF. This chain links TRBV9 with TRBJ2-3; possibly TRBD1 for D (6 bases). This CDR3 has 16 residues. V was clipped by 3 bases and J by 2 bases, with 16 bases between them. Germline V gene data show CDR1 as SGDLS and CDR2 as YYNGEE.

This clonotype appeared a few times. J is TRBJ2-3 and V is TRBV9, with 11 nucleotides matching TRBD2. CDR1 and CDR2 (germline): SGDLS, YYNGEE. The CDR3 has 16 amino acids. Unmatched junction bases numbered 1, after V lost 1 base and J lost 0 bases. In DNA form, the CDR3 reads TGTGCCAGCAGCGTACGACTAGCGGGGAGCACAGATACGCAGTATTTT. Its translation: CASSVRLAGSTDTQYF.

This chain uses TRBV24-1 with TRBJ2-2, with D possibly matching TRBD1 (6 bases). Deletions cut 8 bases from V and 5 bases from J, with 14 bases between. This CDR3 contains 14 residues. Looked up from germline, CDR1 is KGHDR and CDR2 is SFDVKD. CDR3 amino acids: CATTETGPTGELFF. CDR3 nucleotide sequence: TGTGCCACCACTGAGACAGGACCTACCGGGGAGCTGTTTTTT.

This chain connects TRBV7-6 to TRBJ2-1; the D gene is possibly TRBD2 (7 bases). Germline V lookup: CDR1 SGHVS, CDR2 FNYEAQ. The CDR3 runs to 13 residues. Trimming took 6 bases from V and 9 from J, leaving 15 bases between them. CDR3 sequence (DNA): TGTGCCAGCAGTCCAAGGGAGGGGGTTGAGCAGTTCTTC. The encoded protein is CASSPREGVEQFF. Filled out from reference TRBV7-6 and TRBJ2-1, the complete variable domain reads GAGVSQSPRYKVTKRGQDVALRCDPISGHVSLYWYRQALGQGPEFLTYFNYEAQQDKSGLPNDRFSAERPEGSISTLTIQRTEQRDSAMYRCASSPREGVEQFFGPGTRLTVL.

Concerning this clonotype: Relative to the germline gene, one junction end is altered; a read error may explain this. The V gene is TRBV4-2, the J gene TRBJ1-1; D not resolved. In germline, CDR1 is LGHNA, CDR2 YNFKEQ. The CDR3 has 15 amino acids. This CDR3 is CSSSLTGSGDTEAFF. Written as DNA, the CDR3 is TGTTCCAGCAGCCTGACGGGGAGCGGTGACACTGAAGCTTTCTTT.

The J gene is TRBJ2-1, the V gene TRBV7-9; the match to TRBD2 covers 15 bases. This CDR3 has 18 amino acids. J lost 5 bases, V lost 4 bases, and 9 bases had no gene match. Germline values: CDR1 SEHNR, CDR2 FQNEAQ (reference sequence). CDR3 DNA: TGTGCCAGCAGCTACGTAGGACTAGCGGGAGGGCCACACAATGAGCAGTTCTTC. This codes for CASSYVGLAGGPHNEQFF.

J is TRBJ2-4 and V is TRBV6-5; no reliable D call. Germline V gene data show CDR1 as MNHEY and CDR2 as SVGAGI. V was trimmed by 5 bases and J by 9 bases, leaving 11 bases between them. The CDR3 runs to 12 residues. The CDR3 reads CASSRVSGIQYF. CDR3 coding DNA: TGTGCCAGCAGTCGGGTCTCGGGCATTCAGTACTTC.

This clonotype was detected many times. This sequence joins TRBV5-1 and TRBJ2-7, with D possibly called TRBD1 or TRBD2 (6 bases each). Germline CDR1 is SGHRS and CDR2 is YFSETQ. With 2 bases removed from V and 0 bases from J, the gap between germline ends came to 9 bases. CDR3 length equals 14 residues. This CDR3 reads CASSFSGASYEQYF. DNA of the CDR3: TGCGCCAGCAGCTTTTCGGGGGCCTCCTACGAGCAGTACTTC.

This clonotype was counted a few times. CDR3 in amino acids: CSAISGRVLQETQYF. The CDR3 DNA reads as TGCAGTGCTATTAGCGGGAGGGTCCTTCAAGAGACCCAGTACTTC. This chain links TRBV20-1 with TRBJ2-5, with 11 bases lining up with TRBD2. The length of the CDR3 is 15 residues. Unmatched junction bases numbered 6, after V lost 4 bases and J lost 2 bases. Germline V CDR1 and CDR2: DFQATT, SNEGSKA (reference sequence).

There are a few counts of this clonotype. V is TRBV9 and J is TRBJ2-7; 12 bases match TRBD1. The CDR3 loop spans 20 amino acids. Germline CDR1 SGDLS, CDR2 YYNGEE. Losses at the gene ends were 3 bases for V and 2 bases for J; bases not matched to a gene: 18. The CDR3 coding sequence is TGTGCCAGCAGCGCTCGCCGGGACAGGGGGCACCTTACCCTTACCTACGAGCAGTACTTC. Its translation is CASSARRDRGHLTLTYEQYF.

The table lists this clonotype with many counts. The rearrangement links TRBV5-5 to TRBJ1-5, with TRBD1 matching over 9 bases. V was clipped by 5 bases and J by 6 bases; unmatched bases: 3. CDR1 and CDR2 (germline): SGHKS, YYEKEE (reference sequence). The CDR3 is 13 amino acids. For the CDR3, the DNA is TGTGCCAGCAGTCAACAGGGGGCTCAGCCCCAGCATTTT. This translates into CASSQQGAQPQHF.